The 7 T cell receptor beta chains below all came from one sample that was sequenced in a study of shared clonotypes between healthy human individuals. This table comes from immunoSEQ multiplex PCR, and its TCRdb copy is limited to in-frame clones, with some not included. The sample consists of some 470,000 clones, over 60% of them appearing once. Specimen: PBMCs. The receptors come from a woman aged 40 to 55 in good health. Some clones in this sample may be carry-over from other donors' samples.

The chain combines TRBV28 with TRBJ1-3; D is perhaps TRBD1 (5 bases). This CDR3 has 15 residues. CDR1 is MDHEN, CDR2 SYDVKM, per germline. V dropped 8 bases and J dropped 2 bases, with 16 bases sitting between them. CDR3 sequence reads: CASSLGGFTGNTIYF. The CDR3 DNA reads as TGTGCCAGCTCACTTGGGGGATTTACTGGAAACACCATATATTTT.

The genes are TRBV5-6 and TRBJ1-1; tentatively, D is TRBD1 (5 bases). V was cut by 4 bases and J by 6 bases, with 16 bases left in between. The CDR3 spans 14 residues. Germline V gene lookup returns CDR1 SGHDT and CDR2 YYEEEE. For the CDR3, the DNA is TGTGCCAGCAGCGAATCCGGGCAGGGCGCTGAAGCTTTCTTT. It specifies CASSESGQGAEAFF.

V is TRBV7-7 and J is TRBJ2-2; a possible D gene is TRBD2 (6 bases). CDR3 length: 14 residues. Trimming removed 3 bases at V and 2 bases at J, with 7 bases between. Germline lookup yields CDR1 SSHAT and CDR2 FNYEAQ (reference sequence). The CDR3 DNA follows: TGTGCCAGCAGCTTGGAGGGAAACACCGGGGAGCTGTTTTTT. This gives the protein CASSLEGNTGELFF.

V gene TRBV28 combines with J gene TRBJ2-1; 8 bases match TRBD2. Germline V gives CDR1 MDHEN, CDR2 SYDVKM. V dropped 6 bases and J dropped 8; count of bases not matched to a gene: 12. This CDR3 contains 15 residues. DNA of the CDR3: TGTGCCAGCAGCTTAACTGGGGGACTAGTGGATGAGCAGTTCTTC. Its translation is CASSLTGGLVDEQFF.

Turning to this clone: It may be a read error: a sequence one base away is much more abundant. This rearrangement joins TRBV5-1 to TRBJ1-2; the D gene is possibly TRBD1 (6 bases). V lost 6 bases to trimming and J lost 3 bases, with 12 bases between them. This CDR3 is 13 amino acids long. In germline, CDR1 is SGHRS, CDR2 YFSETQ. The CDR3 nucleotides are TGCGCCAGCAACCCCAACAGGGACTATGGCTACACCTTC. Its translation is CASNPNRDYGYTF.

The chain joins TRBV28 to TRBJ1-2, with TRBD1 matching 7 bases. V lost 5 bases to trimming and J lost 2 bases; unmatched junction nucleotides: 2. Germline-derived CDR1 and CDR2 are MDHEN and SYDVKM. The CDR3 totals 13 residues. The CDR3 protein is CASSAGQNYGYTF. The CDR3 DNA reads TGTGCCAGCAGTGCGGGACAGAACTATGGCTACACCTTC.

The V call is TRBV11-2, the J call TRBJ2-3; D gene unclear. The CDR3 runs 11 residues. The V and J ends lost 2 bases and 7 bases respectively, with 4 bases between them. The germline V gene has CDR1 SGHAT and CDR2 FQNNGV. For the CDR3, the DNA is TGTGCCAGCAGCTTATCATATACGCAGTATTTT. Translation: CASSLSYTQYF.